These 2 T cell receptor beta chains were all obtained from the same sample, sequenced in a study of blood T cell repertoires in COVID-19 (TCRdb year 2020). Library preparation was by the immunoSEQ multiplex PCR assay. Drawn from immuneACCESS, this table holds only the in-frame rearrangements with V and J called that TCRdb kept. Clones are partly lost; checked studies trace under half to an unresolved V gene and leave the rest unexplained. The sample table records 95,000 to 110,000 clones; about 87% of these occur just once. Approximately 6.2% of the sample rests with the top ten. Material for sequencing was peripheral blood. These receptors came from a man aged 50 to 60 with active or convalescent COVID-19.

This clone was seen just once. The chain employs TRBV5-1 and TRBJ2-1, with 12 bases fitting TRBD1. The V gene's germline CDR1 is SGHRS and CDR2 YFSETQ. The CDR3 consists of 16 residues. J lost 5 bases, V lost 2 bases, and 5 bases had no gene match. CDR3 DNA sequence: TGCGCCAGCAGCTTAACCGGGACAGGGGGCCACAATGAGCAGTTCTTC. This translates into CASSLTGTGGHNEQFF.

The rearrangement joins TRBV27 to TRBJ2-1, with 12 bases lining up with TRBD2. The CDR3 sequence is 16 residues long. V dropped 3 bases and J dropped 7; count of bases not matched to a gene: 7. The germline CDR1 and CDR2 sequences are MNHEY and SMNVEV (reference sequence). The CDR3 loop reads CASSFQLAGGLNEQFF. In DNA form, the CDR3 reads TGTGCCAGCAGTTTTCAACTAGCGGGAGGACTGAATGAGCAGTTCTTC.